The clone carrying this TCR beta chain was seen many times. Its antigen is unidentified. The time point here: newly diagnosed GD, antithyroid drugs for less than 3 months. Construction of the TCR library relied on RNA isolated from PBMCs. Per American Thyroid Association guidelines, Graves' disease was diagnosed. The sample originates from a study of regulatory T cells in long-lasting Graves disease. Germline CDR1 SGHVS, CDR2 FQNEAQ. Between the trimmed V and J ends, which lost 2 bases and 1 base, there was a span of 9 bases. The CDR3 has 15 amino acids. Study observations and caveats: Persistent Graves' patients showed reduced TCR diversity versus newly diagnosed patients. Those with persistent disease had in common more public clonotypes (2,741) than new patients (966).

CDR3-region Arm-PCR and iRepertoire HTBI primers produced the TCR beta libraries. Study processing details: Identification yielded 60 or so TRBV and 11 to 15 TRBJ segments across samples. TCRdb re-called the multiplex PCR reads through MiXCR, storing one row per CDR3 protein. The V and J calls and clone size are TCRdb's, not the authors'. This sample yields around 230,000 distinct CDR3 sequences, of which around 18% are seen a single time; around 20% belongs to the top ten. The V and J genes are TRBV7-8 and TRBJ1-5; D possibly corresponds to TRBD1 (6 bases). This TCR derives from a female donor with Graves disease. The sample consisted of peripheral blood mononuclear cells (PBMCs), taken at new diagnosis, from a patient treated with antithyroid drugs. CDR3: CASSLFGGSNQPQHF. As DNA, the CDR3 is TGTGCCAGCAGCTTATTTGGGGGCAGCAATCAGCCCCAGCATTTT.